Shown below are 27 T cell receptor beta chains from a single sample sequenced in a study of blood T cell repertoires in COVID-19. The assay was immunoSEQ multiplex PCR, and TCRdb's table has in-frame clones only and misses some. Of approximately 200,000 clones in the sample, 60% to 85% were seen once. Sequenced: peripheral blood. The receptor source for this set is a man aged 55-75 years with active or convalescent COVID-19.

This clone has more than one count but fewer than ten. The rearrangement links TRBV6-4 to TRBJ2-3; the D is unclear. CDR3 length: 15 residues. CDR1 MRHNA and CDR2 SNTAGT come from the germline V gene. Trimming removed 2 bases at V and 7 bases at J, with 16 bases between. DNA for the CDR3: TGTGCCAGCAGTGACCCGTTACGCTCACAGAATACGCAGTATTTT. It yields the protein CASSDPLRSQNTQYF.

The chain carries TRBV6-6 and TRBJ2-3; the D is unclear. There are 13 residues in the CDR3. Germline CDR1 is MNHNY and CDR2 is SVGAGI (reference sequence). Trimming stripped 4 bases from V and 5 bases from J, with 10 bases between. The CDR3: CASSSLLRDTQYF. The CDR3 nucleotides are TGTGCCAGCAGTTCGCTACTCCGAGATACGCAGTATTTT.

This clone has just one count. The gene calls are TRBV5-1 and TRBJ2-7, with a tentative D call TRBD1 (5 bases). Germline lookup yields CDR1 SGHRS and CDR2 YFSETQ. This CDR3 contains 13 residues. V dropped 1 base and J dropped 2 bases, with 7 bases sitting between them. Written as DNA, the CDR3 is TGCGCCAGCAGCTTGAAGGGGCCCTACGAGCAGTACTTC. Translated, it gives CASSLKGPYEQYF.

The chain recombines TRBV10-3 with TRBJ2-7, with 7 bases fitting TRBD1. This CDR3 is built from 13 residues. Per the germline V gene, CDR1 is ENHRY and CDR2 is SYGVKD. V lost 3 bases and J lost 5; bases outside the gene matches: 4. In DNA, the CDR3 is TGTGCCATCAGTGAAGACAGGGACCACGAGCAGTACTTC. This translates into CAISEDRDHEQYF.

This chain connects TRBV12-3 or TRBV12-4 to TRBJ2-1; TRBD1 matches 8 bases. With V trimmed by 10 bases and J by 9 bases, 11 bases remained unmatched. The CDR3 runs 13 residues. For the CDR3, the DNA is TGTGCCACTAGGGACAGGACCCTCGGTGAGCAGTTCTTC. Translated: CATRDRTLGEQFF.

This clone has a single count. This rearrangement joins TRBV5-1 to TRBJ1-5, with TRBD1 identical over 8 bases. V was pared by 0 bases and J by 5 bases, with 4 bases of the junction left unmatched. The CDR3 contains 15 residues. The germline V gene has CDR1 SGHRS and CDR2 YFSETQ. The CDR3 region has the DNA TGCGCCAGCAGCTTGGAGGGCAGGGGGCATCAGCCCCAGCATTTT. Protein sequence: CASSLEGRGHQPQHF.

This clone appeared a few times. This chain uses TRBV2 with TRBJ2-7; possibly TRBD2 for D (5 bases). The CDR3 is made up of 14 amino acids. The ends were cut back, 4 bases at V and 7 bases at J, with 17 bases in the middle. Germline lookup yields CDR1 SNHLY and CDR2 FYNNEI. The CDR3 bases are TGTGCCAGCAGTGCCGGCTCACCGAGGGAGGAGCAGTACTTC. Its translation is CASSAGSPREEQYF.

V and J are TRBV7-9 and TRBJ1-4; perhaps TRBD1 as D (5 bases). The CDR3 covers 15 residues. Germline loops: CDR1 SEHNR, CDR2 FQNEAQ (reference sequence). Trimming took off 2 bases at V and 3 bases at J, with 10 bases between the two ends. CDR3 protein: CASSLLGTANEKLFF. The CDR3 nucleotides read TGTGCCAGCAGCTTACTGGGGACTGCTAATGAAAAACTGTTTTTT.

The chain has TRBV7-3 and TRBJ2-7; TRBD1 aligns across 7 bases. There are 14 residues in the CDR3. V shed 4 bases and J 9 bases; nucleotides not matched to a gene: 12. Germline CDR1 and CDR2: SGHTA and FQGTGA. CDR3 sequence (DNA): TGTGCCAGCAGCTCGACAGGGCTATCCCCTACGCAGTACTTC. Translation gives CASSSTGLSPTQYF.

V is TRBV15 and J is TRBJ2-3, with 7 bases matching TRBD1. The CDR3 spans 15 residues. Germline assignment: CDR1 LNHNV and CDR2 YYDKDF (reference sequence). J was trimmed by 6 bases and V by 0 bases; bases with no gene match: 6. CDR3 bases: TGTGCCACCAGCAGAGAAATACAGGGGAGCGATACGCAGTATTTT. Residues: CATSREIQGSDTQYF.

With regard to this clone: The same CDR3 can be traced to other DNA sequences in this sample. The chain links TRBV7-2 to TRBJ1-2, with D possibly being TRBD1 (5 bases). Germline-derived CDR1 and CDR2 are SGHTA and FQGNSA. Trimming removed 4 bases from V and 6 bases from J, with 15 bases in between. This CDR3 is built from 14 residues. CDR3 nucleotides: TGTGCCAGCAGCTCCCAGGGTACGGCGGATGGCTACACCTTC. Its protein is CASSSQGTADGYTF.

This chain uses TRBV4-2 with TRBJ2-3; D uncertain. There are 17 residues in the CDR3. CDR1 LGHNA and CDR2 YNFKEQ come from the germline V gene. V was trimmed by 0 bases and J by 3 bases, leaving 16 bases between them. The CDR3 protein is CASSQENRVGATDTQYF. In DNA, the CDR3 is TGTGCCAGCAGCCAAGAAAATCGCGTGGGCGCGACAGATACGCAGTATTTT.

This chain uses TRBV28 with TRBJ2-5; D possibly corresponds to TRBD1 (5 bases). CDR3 length: 13 amino acids. In germline, CDR1 is MDHEN, CDR2 SYDVKM. V was cut by 4 bases and J by 7 bases, with 13 bases left in between. The CDR3 is CASSSRRQGTQYF. The CDR3 region has the DNA TGTGCCAGCAGTTCCCGAAGGCAGGGGACCCAGTACTTC. Based on the CDR3 plus reference TRBV28 and TRBJ2-5, the full variable domain is DVKVTQSSRYLVKRTGEKVFLECVQDMDHENMFWYRQDPGLGLRLIYFSYDVKMKEKGDIPEGYSVSREKKERFSLILESASTNQTSMYLCASSSRRQGTQYFGPGTRLLVL.

The chain couples TRBV5-1 to TRBJ1-3; unclear D gene. CDR1 is SGHRS, CDR2 YFSETQ, per germline. Deletions cut 0 bases from V and 3 bases from J, with 7 bases between. This CDR3 has 14 residues. CDR3 region: CASSLGQDGNTIYF. CDR3 coding DNA: TGCGCCAGCAGCTTGGGGCAGGATGGAAACACCATATATTTT.

V is TRBV28 and J is TRBJ2-1; 9 bases align to TRBD2. The germline CDR1 and CDR2 sequences are MDHEN and SYDVKM. There are 12 residues in the CDR3. V was clipped by 11 bases and J by 4 bases; unmatched bases: 3. The CDR3 DNA follows: TGTGCCGCCAGCGGGGGGTACAATGAGCAGTTCTTC. Its translation: CAASGGYNEQFF.

As regards this clone: Germline and junction disagree at one end, which may indicate a read error. The CDR3 region is CASSSGTSRANEQFF. The CDR3 DNA reads TGTGCTAGTAGTTCCGGGACTAGCCGGGCCAACGAGCAGTTCTTC. The V and J genes are TRBV19 and TRBJ2-1, with 9 bases lining up with TRBD2. CDR3 size: 15 residues. Per germline, CDR1 LNHDA and CDR2 SQIVND (reference sequence).

This clone was seen just once. The chain uses TRBV2 and TRBJ1-5; no definite D call. With 4 bases removed from V and 4 bases from J, the gap between germline ends came to 11 bases. Germline loops: CDR1 SNHLY, CDR2 FYNNEI. This CDR3 is built from 14 residues. The CDR3 DNA sequence: TGTGCCAGCAGTGCAATTGGGAGGAATCAGCCCCAGCATTTT. Translation: CASSAIGRNQPQHF. Filled out from reference TRBV2 and TRBJ1-5, the complete variable domain reads EPEVTQTPSHQVTQMGQEVILRCVPISNHLYFYWYRQILGQKVEFLVSFYNNEISEKSEIFDDQFSVERPDGSNFTLKIRSTKLEDSAMYFCASSAIGRNQPQHFGDGTRLSIL.

This chain links TRBV16 with TRBJ1-1; D is unresolved. Trimming removed 0 bases from V and 5 bases from J, with 4 bases in between. From germline, CDR1 is KGHSY and CDR2 FQNENV. The CDR3 length is 12 residues. The CDR3 DNA sequence: TGTGCCAGCAGCCAATCCTATACTGAAGCTTTCTTT. Protein: CASSQSYTEAFF.

The genes are TRBV29-1 and TRBJ2-1, with 9 nucleotides matching TRBD1. Germline V lookup: CDR1 SQVTM, CDR2 ANQGSEA. With 6 bases clipped from V and 4 bases from J, the junction kept 4 bases outside the gene matches. This CDR3 comprises 13 residues. In DNA form, the CDR3 reads TGCAGCGTGCGGGACAGGGCTTACAATGAGCAGTTCTTC. This gives the protein CSVRDRAYNEQFF.

The chain has TRBV28 and TRBJ1-5, with D hard to call. The CDR3 contains 15 residues. The V end was cut by 4 bases, the J end by 0 bases, with 10 bases between. Looked up from germline, CDR1 is MDHEN and CDR2 is SYDVKM. Here the CDR3 DNA reads TGTGCCAGCAGTTCCCTGGCTGGTAGCAATCAGCCCCAGCATTTT. Amino acids: CASSSLAGSNQPQHF.

The rearrangement links TRBV18 to TRBJ2-5, with D tentatively TRBD1 (6 bases). CDR3 length: 15 residues. Germline assignment: CDR1 KGHSH and CDR2 LQKENI. The ends were cut back, 3 bases at V and 4 bases at J, with 15 bases in the middle. The CDR3 protein is CASSPTQGSRETQYF. For the CDR3, the DNA is TGTGCCAGCTCACCGACCCAGGGGTCCAGAGAGACCCAGTACTTC.

This clone has a single count. The chain combines TRBV24-1 with TRBJ2-3; 15 bases are shared with TRBD2. The V segment lost 3 bases and the J segment 5 bases; nucleotides outside the gene matches: 5. The CDR3 spans 17 residues. CDR1 KGHDR and CDR2 SFDVKD come from the germline V gene. The DNA of the CDR3 is TGTGCCACCAGTGATCAAGGACTAGCGGGAGGGGGAGATACGCAGTATTTT. Its protein is CATSDQGLAGGGDTQYF.

J is TRBJ2-7 and V is TRBV9; D remains ambiguous. V was pared by 2 bases and J by 1 base, with 10 bases between. Germline V CDR1 and CDR2: SGDLS, YYNGEE. The CDR3 contains 14 residues. The CDR3 region is CASSVWPESYEQYF. In nucleotides, the CDR3 is TGTGCCAGCAGCGTGTGGCCAGAATCCTACGAGCAGTACTTC.

The V and J genes are TRBV18 and TRBJ2-7; 11 bases are shared with TRBD1. V gave up 4 bases and J gave up 2 bases; unmatched junction bases: 1. CDR1 KGHSH and CDR2 LQKENI come from the germline V gene. This CDR3 region has 14 residues. CDR3 in DNA: TGTGCCAGCTCACGGACAGGGGGCGCCTACGAGCAGTACTTC. This encodes CASSRTGGAYEQYF.

This chain connects TRBV6-2 or TRBV6-3 to TRBJ2-7; perhaps TRBD1 as D (5 bases). The CDR3 is 15 amino acids. The V end lost 0 bases, the J end lost 3 bases, and 12 bases lay between the germline ends. Germline V gene sequence: CDR1 MNHEY, CDR2 SVGEGT. The CDR3 loop is CASSYSPGNDYEQYF. Here the CDR3 DNA reads TGTGCCAGCAGTTACTCCCCAGGGAATGACTACGAGCAGTACTTC.

This clone was seen more than once but under ten times. The chain links TRBV28 to TRBJ1-2; D is unresolved. The CDR3 contains 17 residues. Germline lookup yields CDR1 MDHEN and CDR2 SYDVKM. Deletions cut 6 bases from V and 1 base from J, with 21 bases between. For the CDR3, the DNA is TGTGCCAGCAGCCCCCACCCCCTTCGGGTACTTAACTATGGCTACACCTTC. Its translation is CASSPHPLRVLNYGYTF.

The rearrangement joins TRBV19 to TRBJ2-7, with a tentative D call TRBD1 (6 bases). V lost 6 bases to trimming and J lost 3 bases, with 12 bases between them. The CDR3 contains 13 residues. CDR1 and CDR2 (germline): LNHDA, SQIVND (reference sequence). The CDR3: CASRQGGFYEQYF. The CDR3 DNA reads as TGTGCCAGTAGACAGGGTGGATTCTACGAGCAGTACTTC.